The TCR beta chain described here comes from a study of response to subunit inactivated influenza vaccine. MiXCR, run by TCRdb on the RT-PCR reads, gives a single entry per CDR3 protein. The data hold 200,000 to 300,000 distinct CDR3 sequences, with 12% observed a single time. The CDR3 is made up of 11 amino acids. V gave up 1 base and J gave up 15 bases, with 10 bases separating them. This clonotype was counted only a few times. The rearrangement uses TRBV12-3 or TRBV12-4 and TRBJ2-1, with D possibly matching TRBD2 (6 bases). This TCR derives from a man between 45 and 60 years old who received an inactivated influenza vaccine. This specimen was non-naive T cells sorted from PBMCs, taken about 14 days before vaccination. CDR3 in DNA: TGTGCCAGCAGTTTAGGGGGGGTGGGGTTCTTC. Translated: CASSLGGVGFF.